The 19 T cell receptor beta chains below come from one sample, sequenced in a study of cytomegalovirus exposure and HLA in healthy donors. A multiplex PCR was run with 60 Vbeta primers and 13 Jbeta primers. TCRdb's copy holds only in-frame clones and misses some; the assay was immunoSEQ multiplex PCR. The table records approximately 100,000 clones, around 77% of them present only once. Sequenced input: PBMCs. Receptors were obtained from a man in his forties in good health and CMV-seropositive.

This clone has a single count. This chain uses TRBV4-3 with TRBJ2-2; no firm D call. V was pared by 0 bases and J by 1 base, with 12 bases between. CDR3 length equals 17 residues. The germline CDR1 and CDR2 sequences are LGHNA and YSLEER. The CDR3 region is CASSQDSSARNTGELFF. The CDR3 DNA reads as TGCGCCAGCAGCCAAGATAGCTCTGCGCGGAACACCGGGGAGCTGTTTTTT.

Points on this clone: At the DNA level, this CDR3 is encoded by other sequences in the same sample as well. The CDR3 is CASSLVAGQPQHF. The CDR3 DNA sequence: TGCGCCAGCAGCTTGGTTGCCGGGCAGCCCCAGCATTTT. J is TRBJ1-5 and V is TRBV5-1; D remains ambiguous. The CDR3 is 13 amino acids. The germline gives CDR1 SGHRS, CDR2 YFSETQ. Trimming removed 0 bases from V and 7 bases from J, with 8 bases in between.

The rearrangement uses TRBV4-1 and TRBJ2-7; TRBD1 matches at 7 bases. The CDR3 is 13 residues long. The V gene end was trimmed by 4 bases and the J gene end by 4 bases; junction bases not matched to a gene: 4. CDR1 MGHRA and CDR2 YSYEKL come from the germline V gene. CDR3: CASSLSGGYEQYF. As DNA, the CDR3 is TGCGCCAGCAGCCTGTCAGGGGGTTACGAGCAGTACTTC.

This clone is a singleton in its sample. The chain carries TRBV9 and TRBJ2-7, with 11 bases fitting TRBD1. This CDR3 comprises 15 residues. The V segment lost 3 bases and the J segment 4 bases; nucleotides outside the gene matches: 6. Germline V lookup: CDR1 SGDLS, CDR2 YYNGEE. The DNA of the CDR3 is TGTGCCAGCAGCGCGTACCGGGACAGGGGGTACGAGCAGTACTTC. This sequence encodes CASSAYRDRGYEQYF.

The rearrangement uses TRBV6-5 and TRBJ2-7; D is perhaps TRBD1 (6 bases). This CDR3 is built from 15 residues. V lost 0 bases and J lost 6, with 15 bases in between. In germline, CDR1 is MNHEY, CDR2 SVGAGI. The CDR3 DNA is TGTGCCAGCAGTTACTCGGTACAGGGTTGGTCCGAGCAGTACTTC. It translates to CASSYSVQGWSEQYF.

The J gene is TRBJ2-2, the V gene TRBV6-5; 7 bases line up with TRBD1. The germline gives CDR1 MNHEY, CDR2 SVGAGI. The CDR3 is made up of 15 amino acids. V lost 3 bases and J lost 2; bases outside the gene matches: 3. DNA for the CDR3: TGTGCCAGCAGTTATCGGACAGGCAACACCGGGGAGCTGTTTTTT. It codes for CASSYRTGNTGELFF.

This chain uses TRBV6-6 with TRBJ2-3, with TRBD2 as a possible D gene (6 bases). The ends were cut back, 7 bases at V and 9 bases at J, with 11 bases in the middle. The CDR3 runs to 11 residues. Looked up from germline, CDR1 is MNHNY and CDR2 is SVGAGI (reference sequence). Here the CDR3 DNA reads TGTGCCAGCACCCGGCGGGGCACGCAGTATTTT. Protein sequence: CASTRRGTQYF.

This clone was counted once. The chain has TRBV9 and TRBJ2-1; 10 nucleotides line up with TRBD2. Germline CDR1 reads SGDLS; CDR2 reads YYNGEE. The CDR3 loop spans 18 amino acids. Trimming took 1 base from V and 0 from J; bases not matched to a gene: 7. DNA for the CDR3: TGTGCCAGCAGCGTATTACGAGCGGGGGGGAGCTCCTACAATGAGCAGTTCTTC. It is translated as CASSVLRAGGSSYNEQFF.

V and J are TRBV28 and TRBJ1-4; D gene ambiguous. CDR1 MDHEN and CDR2 SYDVKM come from the germline V gene. V was clipped by 2 bases and J by 6 bases, with 10 bases between them. The CDR3 totals 14 residues. The CDR3 DNA reads TGTGCCAGCAGTTTAGGCGGGCGGGATGAAAAACTGTTTTTT. This sequence encodes CASSLGGRDEKLFF.

The V and J genes are TRBV7-2 and TRBJ2-1, with 8 nucleotides matching TRBD2. The CDR3 totals 14 residues. Unmatched junction bases numbered 0, after V lost 1 base and J lost 4 bases. The germline V gene has CDR1 SGHTA and CDR2 FQGNSA. Here the CDR3 DNA reads TGTGCCAGCAGCTTAGGACTAGCGTACAATGAGCAGTTCTTC. It specifies CASSLGLAYNEQFF.

This sequence joins TRBV9 and TRBJ1-2; D remains ambiguous. The CDR3 loop spans 15 amino acids. Germline assignment: CDR1 SGDLS and CDR2 YYNGEE. V lost 4 bases and J lost 5, with 18 bases in between. CDR3 coding DNA: TGTGCCAGCAGCCAAAACACAGAGCCTCGGTATGGCTACACCTTC. This sequence encodes CASSQNTEPRYGYTF.

The chain uses TRBV6-6 and TRBJ1-1; D is unresolved. The CDR3 consists of 14 residues. Germline V gene lookup returns CDR1 MNHNY and CDR2 SVGAGI (reference sequence). The V gene lost 5 bases and the J gene lost 6 bases, with 16 bases spanning the gap. CDR3 residues: CASSPTHGVAEAFF. The DNA for the CDR3 is TGTGCCAGCAGTCCGACCCACGGAGTGGCTGAAGCTTTCTTT.

CDR3 sequence (DNA): TGTGCCAGCAGTGGGACAGGGAGAGGGCTAGAGCAGTACTTC. It specifies CASSGTGRGLEQYF. V is TRBV7-2 and J is TRBJ2-7; 9 nucleotides line up with TRBD1. The CDR3 has 14 residues. From germline, CDR1 is SGHTA and CDR2 FQGNSA. Losses at the gene ends were 6 bases for V and 7 bases for J; bases not matched to a gene: 10.

This chain links TRBV11-3 with TRBJ2-5, with 11 bases identical to TRBD1. The CDR3 is 17 residues long. J lost 1 base, V lost 4 bases, and 8 bases had no gene match. Looked up from germline, CDR1 is SGHNT and CDR2 is YENEEA. The CDR3 region is CASSSTGQGEAQETQYF. For the CDR3, the DNA is TGTGCCAGCAGCTCTACGGGACAGGGGGAGGCCCAAGAGACCCAGTACTTC. The full variable domain, with the rest looked up from reference TRBV11-3 and TRBJ2-5, is EAGVVQSPRYKIIEKKQPVAFWCNPISGHNTLYWYLQNLGQGPELLIRYENEEAVDDSQLPKDRFSAERLKGVDSTLKIQPAELGDSAVYLCASSSTGQGEAQETQYFGPGTRLLVL.

About this clone: The junction does not match germline at one end; this may be a read error. The genes are TRBV7-9 and TRBJ2-7; D might be TRBD1 (6 bases). The CDR3 totals 11 residues. CDR1 SEHNR and CDR2 FQNEAQ come from the germline V gene (reference sequence). The CDR3 coding sequence is TGTTCCAGCCAGGGGAACTGGGAGCAGTACTTC. Residues: CSSQGNWEQYF.

The chain carries TRBV6-5 and TRBJ1-1, with 7 bases fitting TRBD1. Germline lookup yields CDR1 MNHEY and CDR2 SVGAGI. The CDR3 is made up of 12 amino acids. The V gene end was trimmed by 7 bases and the J gene end by 7 bases; junction bases not matched to a gene: 6. The CDR3 sequence is CASKTGQVEAFF. The CDR3 region has the DNA TGTGCCAGCAAGACCGGACAGGTTGAAGCTTTCTTT.

The rearrangement uses TRBV7-2 and TRBJ1-4; 8 nucleotides agree with TRBD1. CDR1 is SGHTA and CDR2 is FQGNSA in the germline V gene. V shed 6 bases, J shed 8 bases, and the junction held 11 bases outside the gene matches. The CDR3 has 15 amino acids. CDR3 in DNA: TGTGCCAGCAGGAAACAGGGGGGAATAGGGGAAAAACTGTTTTTT. Amino acid sequence: CASRKQGGIGEKLFF.

The CDR3 DNA sequence: TGCGCCAGCAGACCGACTAGCGGGGCCTCCTACGAGCAGTACTTC. Translating it yields CASRPTSGASYEQYF. The chain combines TRBV5-1 with TRBJ2-7; 11 bases align to TRBD2. Germline lookup yields CDR1 SGHRS and CDR2 YFSETQ. Trimming at V came to 5 bases and at J to 0 bases, leaving 4 bases not matched to a gene. The length of the CDR3 is 15 residues.

V usage is TRBV14 and J usage is TRBJ1-1; the D is unclear. The germline V and J ends were trimmed by 6 bases and 0 bases, with 11 bases remaining between them. This CDR3 region has 14 residues. The V gene's germline CDR1 is SGHDN and CDR2 FVKESK. The CDR3 nucleotides read TGTGCCAGCAGTCAACCAGGTATGAACACTGAAGCTTTCTTT. Protein product: CASSQPGMNTEAFF.